Shown below are 20 T cell receptor beta chains from a single sample sequenced in a study of a mutant IDH1 vaccine in newly diagnosed glioma. Their antigen targets remain unknown. Sequenced by immunoSEQ multiplex PCR; TCRdb stores in-frame clones only, minus some. The table records tens of thousands of clones, roughly 87% of them present only once. Specified time point: week 47, end of study. All doses held 300 ug of mutant IDH1 20-mer peptide, with topical imiquimod. The material sequenced was PBMCs, taken from a glioma patient whose treatment included an IDH1 peptide vaccine. These TCRs come from a woman in her forties or fifties with glioma.

This sequence joins TRBV27 and TRBJ1-1; D is possibly TRBD1 (6 bases). CDR1 is MNHEY, CDR2 SMNVEV, per germline (reference sequence). The V and J ends lost 5 bases and 2 bases respectively, with 12 bases between them. The CDR3 is 14 amino acids. The CDR3 region has the DNA TGTGCCAGCAGTCCCGTGACAGGTAACACTGAAGCTTTCTTT. It is translated as CASSPVTGNTEAFF.

The J gene is TRBJ2-5, the V gene TRBV7-9; D is unresolved. V gave up 5 bases and J gave up 1 base, with 8 bases separating them. The length of the CDR3 is 13 residues. Germline V CDR1 and CDR2: SEHNR, FQNEAQ (reference sequence). The CDR3: CASSPRTQETQYF. The CDR3 coding sequence is TGTGCCAGCAGCCCCCGGACCCAAGAGACCCAGTACTTC.

The J gene is TRBJ1-1, the V gene TRBV5-8, with 10 positions matching TRBD1. The ends lost 4 bases at V and 6 bases at J; junction bases unmatched: 6. The CDR3 covers 14 residues. Looked up from germline, CDR1 is SGHTS and CDR2 is YDEGEE. The chain's CDR3 is CASSAGQGVAEAFF. CDR3 DNA: TGTGCCAGCAGCGCCGGACAGGGGGTGGCTGAAGCTTTCTTT.

The gene calls are TRBV25-1 and TRBJ1-2; 10 nucleotides match TRBD1. The length of the CDR3 is 15 residues. The V gene's germline CDR1 is MGHDK and CDR2 SYGVNS. After removal of 5 bases from V and 2 bases from J, the junction contained 5 bases not matched to a gene. In nucleotides, the CDR3 is TGTGCCAGCAGTCCACCGGGACAGGGGAACTATGGCTACACCTTC. Its protein is CASSPPGQGNYGYTF.

The rearrangement joins TRBV14 to TRBJ1-3; D remains ambiguous. The CDR3 length is 17 residues. Looked up from germline, CDR1 is SGHDN and CDR2 is FVKESK. V was cut by 0 bases and J by 7 bases, with 19 bases left in between. For the CDR3, the DNA is TGTGCCAGCAGCCAAGATTTTGGCCTTTTAGGGTCGAACACCATATATTTT. Translation: CASSQDFGLLGSNTIYF.

This clone was seen once. V gene TRBV30 combines with J gene TRBJ2-5; 9 nucleotides line up with TRBD2. With V trimmed by 4 bases and J by 8 bases, 11 bases remained unmatched. CDR1 and CDR2 (germline): GTSNPN, SVGIG (reference sequence). The CDR3 covers 14 residues. Written as DNA, the CDR3 is TGTGCCTGGACCGGGGATAGCGGGGGCCAAACCCAGTACTTC. Translation gives CAWTGDSGGQTQYF.

The V call is TRBV7-2, the J call TRBJ2-7; weak D call: TRBD2 (5 bases). The germline V and J ends were trimmed by 5 bases and 1 base, with 18 bases remaining between them. CDR1 is SGHTA, CDR2 FQGNSA, per germline. The CDR3 is made up of 16 amino acids. CDR3 loop: CASSHTTGSVSYEQYF. CDR3 sequence (DNA): TGTGCCAGCAGCCACACGACGGGGTCCGTGTCCTACGAGCAGTACTTC.

The genes are TRBV6-1 and TRBJ1-4; unclear D gene. The CDR3 extends over 14 amino acids. The germline CDR1 and CDR2 sequences are MNHNS and SASEGT. Trimming pared 7 bases from V and 0 bases from J, leaving 9 bases between. CDR3 in amino acids: CASTEDPTNEKLFF. The DNA of the CDR3 is TGTGCCAGCACCGAAGATCCAACTAATGAAAAACTGTTTTTT.

This chain connects TRBV6-5 to TRBJ2-6; D ambiguous. The CDR3 is 16 amino acids. The V end was cut by 0 bases, the J end by 0 bases, with 6 bases between. Germline values: CDR1 MNHEY, CDR2 SVGAGI. The CDR3 here is CASSYSSSSGANVLTF. Here the CDR3 DNA reads TGTGCCAGCAGTTACTCTTCGAGCTCTGGGGCCAACGTCCTGACTTTC.

This rearrangement joins TRBV7-2 to TRBJ1-2; tentative D call: TRBD1 (6 bases). V gave up 5 bases and J gave up 7 bases, with 14 bases separating them. CDR3 length: 13 residues. CDR1 and CDR2 from the germline V gene are SGHTA and FQGNSA. DNA of the CDR3: TGTGCCAGCAGCCATGGCAGGGGAGGTGGCTACACCTTC. It yields the protein CASSHGRGGGYTF.

J is TRBJ1-2 and V is TRBV7-8; D is unclear. The CDR3 runs to 15 residues. In germline, CDR1 is SGHVS, CDR2 FQNEAQ. Trimming stripped 1 base from V and 6 bases from J, with 15 bases between. The CDR3 DNA reads TGTGCCAGCAGCTTAGTCGGTACAGCACGGGATGGCTACACCTTC. Amino acid sequence: CASSLVGTARDGYTF.

This clone has just one count. This sequence joins TRBV5-1 and TRBJ2-3; TRBD1 matches at 9 bases. Germline CDR1 SGHRS, CDR2 YFSETQ. CDR3 length equals 15 residues. Trimming cost V 4 bases and J 3 bases; bases outside gene matches: 6. CDR3 protein: CASSLAGQGTDTQYF. The CDR3 region has the DNA TGCGCCAGCAGCCTGGCGGGACAGGGTACAGATACGCAGTATTTT.

This clone has only a few counts. V is TRBV28 and J is TRBJ1-1; D not certain. V lost 5 bases and J lost 5, with 15 bases in between. This CDR3 region has 14 residues. Germline CDR1 MDHEN, CDR2 SYDVKM. The CDR3 here is CASSAPGRRTEAFF. In nucleotides, the CDR3 is TGTGCCAGCAGTGCCCCGGGTCGGAGAACTGAAGCTTTCTTT.

The chain combines TRBV4-1 with TRBJ2-1, with D hard to call. The V gene lost 0 bases and the J gene lost 8 bases, with 11 bases spanning the gap. Germline lookup yields CDR1 MGHRA and CDR2 YSYEKL. There are 14 residues in the CDR3. The CDR3 reads CASSQERSADEQFF. The CDR3 DNA reads TGCGCCAGCAGCCAAGAGAGGAGTGCCGATGAGCAGTTCTTC.

This rearrangement joins TRBV25-1 to TRBJ1-2; D call uncertain. CDR1 and CDR2 (germline): MGHDK, SYGVNS. Deletions cut 6 bases from V and 2 bases from J, with 10 bases between. The CDR3 covers 13 residues. CDR3 amino acids: CASRNVRNYGYTF. In DNA, the CDR3 is TGTGCCAGCAGGAACGTACGGAACTATGGCTACACCTTC.

The chain uses TRBV30 and TRBJ1-5; no firm D call. The CDR3 is 13 amino acids. Germline V gene data show CDR1 as GTSNPN and CDR2 as SVGIG (reference sequence). Trimming removed 0 bases at V and 7 bases at J, with 10 bases between. CDR3 sequence reads: CAWSVQSGQPQHF. The CDR3 DNA is TGTGCCTGGAGTGTCCAGTCCGGGCAGCCCCAGCATTTT.

This chain connects TRBV4-3 to TRBJ1-6; perhaps TRBD1 as D (5 bases). Germline-derived CDR1 and CDR2 are LGHNA and YSLEER. The length of the CDR3 is 16 residues. With 1 base removed from V and 7 bases from J, the gap between germline ends came to 14 bases. The chain's CDR3 is CASSQGSEGWNSPLHF. The CDR3 DNA reads TGCGCCAGCAGCCAAGGTAGTGAGGGGTGGAATTCACCCCTCCACTTT.

This clone was found a few times. The chain recombines TRBV6-1 with TRBJ1-5, with a weak D call TRBD1 (6 bases). Germline V gene sequence: CDR1 MNHNS, CDR2 SASEGT. The CDR3 runs 18 residues. Deletions cut 1 base from V and 0 bases from J, with 16 bases between. The CDR3 reads CASSEVRGGAFSNQPQHF. The CDR3 DNA reads TGTGCCAGCAGTGAAGTGCGGGGGGGGGCTTTTAGCAATCAGCCCCAGCATTTT.

The V gene is TRBV9, the J gene TRBJ2-2; D ambiguous. The CDR3 loop spans 13 amino acids. V lost 1 base, J lost 7 bases, and 8 bases lay in between. Per germline, CDR1 SGDLS and CDR2 YYNGEE. The CDR3, as DNA: TGTGCCAGCAGCGTATCCAAGGGCGGGGAGCTGTTTTTT. This encodes CASSVSKGGELFF.

The chain uses TRBV28 and TRBJ2-7, with D tentatively TRBD1 (5 bases). The CDR3 is 15 residues long. V was shortened by 6 bases and J by 1 base, with 16 bases between the two germline ends. The germline CDR1 and CDR2 sequences are MDHEN and SYDVKM. DNA of the CDR3: TGTGCCAGCAGGTCCCCCACCCCAGGGTCCTACGAGCAGTACTTC. Its translation: CASRSPTPGSYEQYF.